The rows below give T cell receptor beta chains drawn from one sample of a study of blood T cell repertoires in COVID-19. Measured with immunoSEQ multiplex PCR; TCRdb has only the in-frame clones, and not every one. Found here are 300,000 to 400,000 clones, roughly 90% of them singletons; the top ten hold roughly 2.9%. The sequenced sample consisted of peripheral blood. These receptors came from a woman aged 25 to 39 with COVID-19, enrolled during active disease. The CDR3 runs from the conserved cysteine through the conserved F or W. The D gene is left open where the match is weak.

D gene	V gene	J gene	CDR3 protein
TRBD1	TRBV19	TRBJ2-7	CASSIEGQYEQYF
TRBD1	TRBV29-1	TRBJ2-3	CSTRQGGTDTQYF
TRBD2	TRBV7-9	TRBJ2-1	CASSFKTTGLVSYEQFF
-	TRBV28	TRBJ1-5	CASRIQGESQPQHF
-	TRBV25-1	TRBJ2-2	CASSALANTGELFF
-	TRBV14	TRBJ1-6	CASSLVQNSPLHF
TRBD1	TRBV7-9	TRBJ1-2	CASSPGTAIYGYTF
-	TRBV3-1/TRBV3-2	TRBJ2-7	CASSQRSGPYEQYF
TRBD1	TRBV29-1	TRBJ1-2	CSVPSTGVRGGYTF
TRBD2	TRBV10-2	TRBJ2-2	CASSESGRRTGELFF
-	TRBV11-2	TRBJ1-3	CASSLVAGPLSGNTIYF
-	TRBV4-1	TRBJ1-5	CASSQAANQPQHF
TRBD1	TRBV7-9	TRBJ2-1	CASSQRTGIHEQFF
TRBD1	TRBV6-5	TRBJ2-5	CASSYSDRAQETQYF
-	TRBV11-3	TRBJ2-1	CASSRGASGDEQFF